This T cell receptor beta chain is from a study of CD8+CD57+ T cells in acquired aplastic anemia. Across the whole study: Each DNA sample taken from sorted CD4+ and CD8+ cells came to roughly 3.5 ug on average. Whole-study results and caveats: CD8+ Simpson's diversity did not differ significantly between patients and controls. Fewer than 30 CD8+ CDR3 sequences were shared between patients and controls.

Whoever was chosen for sequencing had shown CD8+CD57+ cell expansion by flow cytometry. Patients were treatment-naive when blood was sampled. As regards this clonotype: Its cognate antigen is unknown.

It was genomic DNA that served as the template for profiling TCR beta VDJ and CDR3. One entry per CDR3 protein, called by TCRdb with MiXCR from the reads. The table records 150,000 to 200,000 distinct CDR3 sequences, approximately 48% of them present only once. Sequenced sample: sorted CD4+, CD8+, or CD8+CD57+ T cells (not recorded which) from PBMCs. The source is a human donor with aplastic anemia.

The CDR3 here is CASSYMADGNSPLHF. CDR3 nucleotide sequence: TGTGCCAGCAGTTACATGGCGGATGGTAATTCACCCCTCCACTTT. This rearrangement joins TRBV6-2 or TRBV6-3 to TRBJ1-6, with unresolved D. Trimming removed 2 bases at V and 6 bases at J, with 11 bases between. The CDR3 covers 15 residues. Germline V gene data show CDR1 as MNHEY and CDR2 as SVGEGT.